Reported below is one T cell receptor beta chain. Its antigen is currently not known. No base quality values were provided; no much bigger clone lies one nucleotide off. The trial excluded patients who had a history of autoimmune disease or who were on systemic immunosuppression. Peripheral blood for TCR sequencing was collected from all dose cohorts at baseline, on cycle 4 day 1, and on cycle 7 day 1. Samples came from an open-label, multicenter, first-in-human phase I dose-escalation trial of ivuxolimab. The trial enrolled adults with locally advanced or metastatic head and neck squamous cell, hepatocellular, melanoma or renal cell carcinoma. Before TCR sequencing, CD4+ T cells and CD8+ T cells were sorted from peripheral blood as separate populations. CDR1 LNHDA and CDR2 SQIVND are derived from the germline V gene (reference sequence). From the cysteine through the phenylalanine, the CDR3 covers 15 amino acids. The sequence is cut down to CDR3 DNA, 45 bases in frame from base 1. V drops 1 base and J drops 5 bases, leaving 14 bases in between.

The data are from a study of OX40 agonist ivuxolimab in advanced cancers. Turning to the overall study: Ivuxolimab was an agonistic, fully human IgG2 monoclonal antibody directed against OX40 (CD134), a costimulatory receptor. Intravenous ivuxolimab was administered to patients every 2 weeks at six dose levels: 0.01, 0.1, 0.3, 1.5, 3 and 10 mg/kg. Of the roughly 50 dose-escalation patients, hepatocellular carcinoma was present in around 20, melanoma in approximately 15, renal cell carcinoma in 9 and head and neck cancer in 9. A male proportion of under 85% and a mean age of approximately 55 years, ranging from roughly 23 to 90, were recorded for the dose-escalation cohort. Prior anti-PD-1, anti-PD-L1 or anti-CTLA-4 therapy was permitted, and checkpoint inhibitors had been received by 30% to 40% of dose-escalation patients. Partial responses occurred in three dose-escalation patients: two with cutaneous melanoma and one with hepatocellular carcinoma. Peripheral TCRbeta sequencing was intended to test whether TCR sequence diversity was altered and clonal T-cell expansion was caused by ivuxolimab. The paper reports the monotherapy dose-escalation portion (N ≈ 50 patients) of the phase I ivuxolimab trial.

On the study overall, not on this receptor specifically: In the 0.1-3.0 mg/kg groups, partial responders were among the patients with the lowest normalized peripheral clonal expansion, particularly in CD8+ T cells. Antigen specificity was not determined for the clonally expanded peripheral T cells. Low levels of normalized T-cell clonal expansion were also seen in some patients who did not respond. Clonal expansion of both CD4+ and CD8+ blood T cells was observed from baseline to week 6 at doses 0.1 to 3.0 mg/kg. After ivuxolimab, CD8+ T cells had more expanded clones than CD4+ T cells on average.

To sequence the TCRbeta CDR3 region, genomic DNA was isolated from the sorted cells. The immunoSEQ Assay was used to sequence the TCRbeta CDR3 regions. TCRdb limited this immuneACCESS table to in-frame rearrangements with V and J called. A share of clones is missing; checked studies link under half to unresolved V genes, and the rest is unexplained. Recorded for this sample are nearly 80,000 clones; around 90% of them occurred a single time. About 6.6% of the sample rests with the top ten. The rearrangement joined TRBV19 to TRBJ1-1, and the D gene may be TRBD1, 5 bases matching. The starting material was CD4+ or CD8+ T cells sorted from blood, obtained in a trial of the OX40 agonist ivuxolimab. This clonotype was sampled from an adult with an advanced solid tumor such as melanoma, head and neck, liver or kidney cancer. CDR3 sequence: CASSIGGTGRTEAFF. The DNA sequence follows: TGTGCCAGTAGTATAGGCGGGACTGGTCGAACTGAAGCTTTCTTT. Outside the CDR3, residues come from the reference TRBV19 and TRBJ1-1 proteins, so the full variable domain is: DGGITQSPKYLFRKEGQNVTLSCEQNLNHDAMYWYRQDPGQGLRLIYYSQIVNDFQKGDIAEGYSVSREKKESFPLTVTSAQKNPTAFYLCASSIGGTGRTEAFFGQGTRLTVV.